One sample yielded the 9 T cell receptor beta chains listed below, sequenced in a study of Graves' ophthalmopathy and Graves' hyperthyroidism. TCR beta CDR3 regions were amplified from RNA transcripts. HTBI-primed first-round RT-PCR preceded second-round multiplex PCR. From the multiplex PCR reads, TCRdb called clonotypes with MiXCR, one entry per CDR3 protein. The sample consists of hundreds of thousands of distinct CDR3 sequences, under 25% of them appearing once. Sequenced input: peripheral blood. These receptors came from a woman younger than 30 with stable Graves' hyperthyroidism.

This clonotype was counted ten times or more. A much larger clone lies a single base off, so this may be a read error. The chain recombines TRBV6-1 with TRBJ1-3; TRBD1 aligns across 7 bases. The germline V gene has CDR1 MNHNS and CDR2 SASEGT. The CDR3 loop spans 16 amino acids. V shed 4 bases and J 2 bases; nucleotides not matched to a gene: 8. In DNA form, the CDR3 reads TGTGCCAGCAGTGTGGAACGACAGGGTACTGGAAACACCATATATTTT. It codes for CASSVERQGTGNTIYF.

This clonotype was detected ten times or more. The J gene is TRBJ2-7, the V gene TRBV5-6; D is ambiguous. Per germline, CDR1 SGHDT and CDR2 YYEEEE. V shed 3 bases and J shed 6 bases, with 7 bases lying between them. The CDR3 is made up of 11 amino acids. CDR3 nucleotide sequence: TGTGCCAGCAGCTCCACCTCCGAGCAGTACTTC. This translates into CASSSTSEQYF.

This clonotype was seen repeatedly, ten times or more. The rearrangement links TRBV2 to TRBJ1-2, with D tentatively TRBD1 (5 bases). Germline CDR1 is SNHLY and CDR2 is FYNNEI. The CDR3 is 11 residues long. V was trimmed by 8 bases and J by 13 bases, leaving 17 bases between them. The DNA of the CDR3 is TGTGCCAGCTCCAGGGAAACGGGCGGCACCTTC. It specifies CASSRETGGTF.

This clonotype was counted many times. This rearrangement joins TRBV19 to TRBJ1-1; unclear D gene. The V end lost 3 bases, the J end lost 2 bases, and 10 bases lay between the germline ends. Germline CDR1 is LNHDA and CDR2 is SQIVND (reference sequence). This CDR3 has 14 amino acids. The CDR3 bases are TGTGCCAGTAGTATTACCGGCGCTAACACTGAAGCTTTCTTT. Protein sequence: CASSITGANTEAFF.

The sample holds many counts of this clonotype. V is TRBV6-2 or TRBV6-3 and J is TRBJ2-7; 7 nucleotides line up with TRBD1. Germline lookup yields CDR1 MNHEY and CDR2 SVGEGT. CDR3 length: 16 amino acids. The V gene end was trimmed by 7 bases and the J gene end by 2 bases; junction bases not matched to a gene: 14. The CDR3 bases are TGTGCCAGCAAACCCCAAAGATGGACAGGACCCTACGAGCAGTACTTC. Translation gives CASKPQRWTGPYEQYF.

At least ten counts were recorded for this clonotype. For the CDR3, the DNA is TGTGCCAGCATATCCGGGACAGGAGGGGAAGCTTTCTTT. Translating gives CASISGTGGEAFF. V is TRBV27 and J is TRBJ1-1; TRBD1 matches at 8 bases. CDR1 is MNHEY and CDR2 is SMNVEV in the germline V gene (reference sequence). Trimming removed 7 bases from V and 8 bases from J; junction bases left unmatched: 9. The CDR3 runs to 13 residues.

This chain joins TRBV12-3 or TRBV12-4 and TRBJ1-5; a weak D match, TRBD1 (5 bases). This CDR3 is built from 17 residues. V lost 5 bases, J lost 0 bases, and 17 bases lay in between. The CDR3 region has the DNA TGTGCCAGCAGTATGGGCTTTTGGGGGAATAGCAATCAGCCCCAGCATTTT. As protein: CASSMGFWGNSNQPQHF.

This clonotype was observed at least ten times. This chain uses TRBV7-6 with TRBJ2-5; D could derive from TRBD1 or TRBD2 (6 bases each). The CDR3 spans 13 residues. V was cut by 3 bases and J by 4 bases, with 9 bases left in between. Germline lookup yields CDR1 SGHVS and CDR2 FNYEAQ. The DNA of the CDR3 is TGTGCCAGCAGCTTGGGGGGCTTAGAGACCCAGTACTTC. Translated: CASSLGGLETQYF.

Ten or more counts support this clonotype. This chain links TRBV4-2 with TRBJ2-5; perhaps TRBD1 as D (5 bases). Between the trimmed V and J ends, which lost 3 bases and 1 base, there was a span of 9 bases. The germline gives CDR1 LGHNA, CDR2 YNFKEQ. This CDR3 has 14 residues. Here the CDR3 DNA reads TGTGCCAGCAGCCAGACAGACAGCCAAGAGACCCAGTACTTC. Translation gives CASSQTDSQETQYF.